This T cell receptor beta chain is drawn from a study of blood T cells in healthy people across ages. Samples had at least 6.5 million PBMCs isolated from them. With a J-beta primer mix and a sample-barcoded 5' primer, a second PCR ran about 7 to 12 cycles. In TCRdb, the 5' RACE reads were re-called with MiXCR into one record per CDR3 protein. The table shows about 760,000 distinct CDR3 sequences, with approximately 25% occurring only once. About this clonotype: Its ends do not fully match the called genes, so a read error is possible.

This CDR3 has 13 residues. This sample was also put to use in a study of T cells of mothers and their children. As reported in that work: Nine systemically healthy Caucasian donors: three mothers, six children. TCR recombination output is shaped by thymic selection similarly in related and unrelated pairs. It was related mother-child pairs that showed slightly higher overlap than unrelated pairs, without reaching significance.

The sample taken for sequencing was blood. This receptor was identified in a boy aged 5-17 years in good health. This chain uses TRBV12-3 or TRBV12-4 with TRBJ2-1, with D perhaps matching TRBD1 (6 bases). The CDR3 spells CASSPTGNNVQFF. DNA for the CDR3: TGTGCCAGCAGCCCCACAGGGAACAATGTGCAGTTCTTC.